This T cell receptor beta chain was observed in a study of blood T cells in healthy people across ages. Study-wide results and limits: It was not possible, with unsorted PBMCs, to conclusively compare naive and antigen-experienced cells.

In this sample, this clonotype turned up a few times. Its cognate antigen is unknown. A sample-barcoded 5' primer and a J-beta primer mix were used in a second PCR of roughly 7 to 11 cycles. Each CDR3 protein gets one entry after TCRdb re-called the 5' RACE reads with MiXCR. Among about 1 million distinct CDR3 sequences listed, under 30% were seen once. Separately, the same data were catalogued under a study of T cells of mothers and their children. From that second work: The study obtained over 8.5 million TCR beta CDR3 reads per mother and about 3 million per child.

The sequence came from a girl aged 2-10 years in good health. The sample comprised blood.

The CDR3 bases are TGTGCCAGCCTCTGCGAAGGTAAGAGCTCCTACAATGAGCAGTTCTTC. Translating it yields CASLCEGKSSYNEQFF. The chain carries TRBV21-1 and TRBJ2-1. TRBV21-1 is a pseudogene segment. This CDR3 spans 16 amino acids.